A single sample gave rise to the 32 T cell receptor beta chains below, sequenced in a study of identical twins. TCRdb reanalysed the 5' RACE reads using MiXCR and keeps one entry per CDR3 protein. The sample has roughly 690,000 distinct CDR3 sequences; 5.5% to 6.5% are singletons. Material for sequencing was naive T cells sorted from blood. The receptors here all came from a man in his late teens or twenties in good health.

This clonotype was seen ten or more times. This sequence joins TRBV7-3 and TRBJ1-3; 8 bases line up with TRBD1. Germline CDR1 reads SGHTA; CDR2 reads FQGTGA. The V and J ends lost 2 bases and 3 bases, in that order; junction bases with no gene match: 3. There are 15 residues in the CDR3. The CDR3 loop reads CASSLSGGGGNTIYF. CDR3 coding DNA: TGTGCCAGCAGCTTATCAGGGGGCGGTGGAAACACCATATATTTT. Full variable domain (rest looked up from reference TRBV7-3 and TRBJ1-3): GAGVSQTPSNKVTEKGKYVELRCDPISGHTALYWYRQSLGQGPEFLIYFQGTGAADDSGLPNDRFFAVRPEGSVSTLKIQRTERGDSAVYLCASSLSGGGGNTIYFGEGSWLTVV.

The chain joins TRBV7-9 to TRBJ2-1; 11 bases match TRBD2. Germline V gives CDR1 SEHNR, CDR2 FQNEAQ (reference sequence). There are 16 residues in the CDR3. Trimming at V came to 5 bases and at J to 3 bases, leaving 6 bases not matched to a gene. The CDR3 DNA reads TGTGCCAGCAGCACACCGGGACTAGCGGTCTACAATGAGCAGTTCTTC. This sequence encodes CASSTPGLAVYNEQFF.

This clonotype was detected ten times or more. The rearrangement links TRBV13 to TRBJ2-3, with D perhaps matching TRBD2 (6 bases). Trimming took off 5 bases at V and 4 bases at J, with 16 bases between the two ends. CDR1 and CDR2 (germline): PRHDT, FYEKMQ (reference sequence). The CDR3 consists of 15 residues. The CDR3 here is CASSPRRLASDTQYF. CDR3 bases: TGTGCCAGCAGCCCCAGACGGCTAGCGTCAGATACGCAGTATTTT.

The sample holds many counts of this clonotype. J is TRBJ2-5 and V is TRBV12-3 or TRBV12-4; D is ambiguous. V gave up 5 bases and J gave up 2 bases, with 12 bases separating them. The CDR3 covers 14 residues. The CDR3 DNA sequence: TGTGCCAGCAGTCCAATATCAGGTCAAGAGACCCAGTACTTC. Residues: CASSPISGQETQYF.

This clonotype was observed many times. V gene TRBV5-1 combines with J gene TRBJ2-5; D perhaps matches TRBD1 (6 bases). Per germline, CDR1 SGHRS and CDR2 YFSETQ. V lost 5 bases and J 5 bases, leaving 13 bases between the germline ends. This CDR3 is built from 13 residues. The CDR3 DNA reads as TGCGCCAGCAGGTCAACAGGGACGGAGACCCAGTACTTC. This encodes CASRSTGTETQYF. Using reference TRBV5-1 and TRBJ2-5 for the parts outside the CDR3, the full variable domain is KAGVTQTPRYLIKTRGQQVTLSCSPISGHRSVSWYQQTPGQGLQFLFEYFSETQRNKGNFPGRFSGRQFSNSRSEMNVSTLELGDSALYLCASRSTGTETQYFGPGTRLLVL.

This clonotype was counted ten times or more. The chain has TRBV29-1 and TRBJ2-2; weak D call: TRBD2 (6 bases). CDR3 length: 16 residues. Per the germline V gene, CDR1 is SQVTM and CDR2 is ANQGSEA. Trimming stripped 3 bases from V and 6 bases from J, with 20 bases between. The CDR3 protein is CSVEGGPVVGSGELFF. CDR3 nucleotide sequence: TGCAGCGTTGAGGGGGGACCCGTTGTTGGGTCCGGGGAGCTGTTTTTT.

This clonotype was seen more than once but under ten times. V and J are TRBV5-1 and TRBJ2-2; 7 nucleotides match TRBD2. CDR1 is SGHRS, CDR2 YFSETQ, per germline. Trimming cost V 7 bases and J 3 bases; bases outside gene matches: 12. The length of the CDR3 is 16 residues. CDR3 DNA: TGCGCCAGCGACTTAGGCGGGAGAATGGACACCGGGGAGCTGTTTTTT. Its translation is CASDLGGRMDTGELFF.

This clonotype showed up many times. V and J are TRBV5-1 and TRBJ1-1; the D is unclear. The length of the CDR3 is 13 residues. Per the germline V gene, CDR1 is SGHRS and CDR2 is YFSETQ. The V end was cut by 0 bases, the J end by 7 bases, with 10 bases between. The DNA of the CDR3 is TGCGCCAGCAGCTTGGTTACCTCGAATGAAGCTTTCTTT. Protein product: CASSLVTSNEAFF.

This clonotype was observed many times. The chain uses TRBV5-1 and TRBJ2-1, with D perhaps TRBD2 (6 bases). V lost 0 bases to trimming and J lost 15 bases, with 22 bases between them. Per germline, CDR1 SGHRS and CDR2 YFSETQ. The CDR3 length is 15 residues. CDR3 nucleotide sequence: TGCGCCAGCAGCTTGGTGGAGGGGAGGTCAAGTATAAGGTTCTTC. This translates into CASSLVEGRSSIRFF. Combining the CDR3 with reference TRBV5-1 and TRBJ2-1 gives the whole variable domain KAGVTQTPRYLIKTRGQQVTLSCSPISGHRSVSWYQQTPGQGLQFLFEYFSETQRNKGNFPGRFSGRQFSNSRSEMNVSTLELGDSALYLCASSLVEGRSSIRFFGPGTRLTVL.

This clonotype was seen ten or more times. The CDR3 here is CASSLAQSEQYF. CDR3 coding DNA: TGCGCCAGCAGCTTGGCGCAGTCGGAGCAGTACTTC. This rearrangement joins TRBV5-1 to TRBJ2-7; no reliable D call. Looked up from germline, CDR1 is SGHRS and CDR2 is YFSETQ. The CDR3 length is 12 residues. Trimming took off 0 bases at V and 7 bases at J, with 8 bases between the two ends.

The CDR3: CASSPLQGTSVNEQFF. The CDR3 DNA reads as TGTGCCAGCAGCCCCCTACAAGGGACTAGTGTTAATGAGCAGTTCTTC. This sequence joins TRBV9 and TRBJ2-1; TRBD2 aligns across 8 bases. Trimming took 4 bases from V and 7 from J; bases not matched to a gene: 13. The CDR3 extends over 16 amino acids. CDR1 is SGDLS and CDR2 is YYNGEE in the germline V gene.

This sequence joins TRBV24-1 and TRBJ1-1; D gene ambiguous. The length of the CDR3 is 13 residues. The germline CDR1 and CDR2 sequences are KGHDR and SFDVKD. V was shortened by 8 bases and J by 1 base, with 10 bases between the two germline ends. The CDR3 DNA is TGTGCCACCATCAATGTTACGAACACTGAAGCTTTCTTT. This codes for CATINVTNTEAFF.

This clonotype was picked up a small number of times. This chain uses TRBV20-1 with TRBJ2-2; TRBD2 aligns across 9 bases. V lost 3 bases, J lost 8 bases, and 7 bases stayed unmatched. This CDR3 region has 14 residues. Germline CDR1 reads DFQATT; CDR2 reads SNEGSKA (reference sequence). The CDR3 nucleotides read TGCAGTGCTAGTCCGGGACTAGCCTCGGGGGAGCTGTTTTTT. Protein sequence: CSASPGLASGELFF.

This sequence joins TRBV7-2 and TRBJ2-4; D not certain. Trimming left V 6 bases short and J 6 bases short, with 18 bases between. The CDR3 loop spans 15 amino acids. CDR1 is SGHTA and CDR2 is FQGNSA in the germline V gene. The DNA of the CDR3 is TGTGCCAGCAGTAGGTCCCACACAGTACCAAACATTCAGTACTTC. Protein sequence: CASSRSHTVPNIQYF. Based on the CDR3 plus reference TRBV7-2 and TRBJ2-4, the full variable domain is GAGVSQSPSNKVTEKGKDVELRCDPISGHTALYWYRQSLGQGLEFLIYFQGNSAPDKSGLPSDRFSAERTGGSVSTLTIQRTQQEDSAVYLCASSRSHTVPNIQYFGAGTRLSVL.

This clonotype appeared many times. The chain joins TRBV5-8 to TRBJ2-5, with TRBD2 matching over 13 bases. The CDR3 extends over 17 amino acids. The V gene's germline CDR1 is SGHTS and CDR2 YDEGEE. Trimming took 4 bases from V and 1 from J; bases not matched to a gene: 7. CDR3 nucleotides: TGTGCCAGCAGCATAGGGACTAGCGGGAAGATCCAAGAGACCCAGTACTTC. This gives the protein CASSIGTSGKIQETQYF.

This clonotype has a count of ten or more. The CDR3 spells CASSRGGSSYEQYV. The CDR3 DNA reads as TGTGCCAGCAGCCGTGGGGGGAGCTCCTACGAGCAGTACGTC. The chain carries TRBV12-3 or TRBV12-4 and TRBJ2-7; D is perhaps TRBD2 (6 bases). CDR3 length: 14 residues. V lost 6 bases and J 0 bases, leaving 12 bases between the germline ends.

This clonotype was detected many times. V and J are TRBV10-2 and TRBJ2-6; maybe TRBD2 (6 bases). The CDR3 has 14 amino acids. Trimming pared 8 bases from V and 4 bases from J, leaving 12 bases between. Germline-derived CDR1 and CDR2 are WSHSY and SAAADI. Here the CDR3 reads CASGGGPGANVLTF. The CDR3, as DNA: TGCGCCAGCGGAGGAGGGCCCGGGGCCAACGTCCTGACTTTC.

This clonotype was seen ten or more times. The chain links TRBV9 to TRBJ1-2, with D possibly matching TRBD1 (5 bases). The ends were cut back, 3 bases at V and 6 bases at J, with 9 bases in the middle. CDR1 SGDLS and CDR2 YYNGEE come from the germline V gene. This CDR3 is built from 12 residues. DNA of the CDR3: TGTGCCAGCAGCGACTCCAGGGATGGCTACACCTTC. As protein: CASSDSRDGYTF.

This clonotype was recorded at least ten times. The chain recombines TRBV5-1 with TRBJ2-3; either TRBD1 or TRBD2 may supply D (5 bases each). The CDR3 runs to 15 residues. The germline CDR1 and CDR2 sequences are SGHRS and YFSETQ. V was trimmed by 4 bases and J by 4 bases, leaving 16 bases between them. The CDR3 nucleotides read TGCGCCAGCAGCACCGGGGCGCCTGGGGCAGATACGCAGTATTTT. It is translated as CASSTGAPGADTQYF.

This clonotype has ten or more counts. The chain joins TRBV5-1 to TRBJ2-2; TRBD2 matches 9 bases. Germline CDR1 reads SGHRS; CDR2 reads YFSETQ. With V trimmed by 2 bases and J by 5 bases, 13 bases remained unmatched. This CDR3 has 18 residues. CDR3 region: CASSFNPEREASTGELFF. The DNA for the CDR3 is TGCGCCAGCAGCTTCAATCCAGAGCGGGAGGCCTCAACCGGGGAGCTGTTTTTT.

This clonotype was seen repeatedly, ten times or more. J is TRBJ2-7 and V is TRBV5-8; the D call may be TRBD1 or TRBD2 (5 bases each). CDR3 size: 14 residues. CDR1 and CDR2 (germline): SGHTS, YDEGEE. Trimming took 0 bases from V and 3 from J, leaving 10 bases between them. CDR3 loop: CASSLVGAGYEQYF. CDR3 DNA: TGTGCCAGCAGCTTGGTCGGGGCAGGCTACGAGCAGTACTTC.

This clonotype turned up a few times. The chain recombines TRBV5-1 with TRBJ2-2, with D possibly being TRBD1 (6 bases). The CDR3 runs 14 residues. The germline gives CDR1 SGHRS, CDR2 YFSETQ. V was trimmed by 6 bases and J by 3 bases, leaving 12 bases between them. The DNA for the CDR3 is TGCGCCAGCAAACAGGGTTCTGACACCGGGGAGCTGTTTTTT. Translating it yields CASKQGSDTGELFF.

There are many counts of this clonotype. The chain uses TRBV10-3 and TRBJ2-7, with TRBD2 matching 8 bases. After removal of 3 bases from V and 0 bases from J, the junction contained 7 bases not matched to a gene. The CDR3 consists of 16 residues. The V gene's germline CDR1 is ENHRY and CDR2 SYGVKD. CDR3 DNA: TGTGCCATCAGTGATAGTCTAGCGGGTAACTCCTACGAGCAGTACTTC. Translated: CAISDSLAGNSYEQYF.

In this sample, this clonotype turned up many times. CDR3 sequence (DNA): TGTGCCAGCAGTTACCACAACAGGGTCTCCTACGAGCAGTACGTC. Protein sequence: CASSYHNRVSYEQYV. The rearrangement uses TRBV6-2 or TRBV6-3 and TRBJ2-7, with D perhaps matching TRBD1 (6 bases). Germline loops: CDR1 MNHEY, CDR2 SVGEGT. The V end lost 2 bases, the J end lost 0 bases, and 11 bases lay between the germline ends. The CDR3 extends over 15 amino acids.

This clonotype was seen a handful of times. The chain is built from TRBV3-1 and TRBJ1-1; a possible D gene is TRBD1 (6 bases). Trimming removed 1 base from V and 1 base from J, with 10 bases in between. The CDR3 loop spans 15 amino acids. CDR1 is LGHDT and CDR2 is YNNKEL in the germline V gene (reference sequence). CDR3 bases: TGTGCCAGCAGCCAAGGTCCCAGGGGGAACACTGAAGCTTTCTTT. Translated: CASSQGPRGNTEAFF.

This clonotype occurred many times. CDR3 DNA: TGTGCCAGCTCACCATTTTCCCAGGCAAGAGGGAATGAGCAGTTCTTC. Encoded protein: CASSPFSQARGNEQFF. The chain combines TRBV18 with TRBJ2-1; the D gene is possibly TRBD2 (5 bases). There are 16 residues in the CDR3. Germline CDR1 KGHSH, CDR2 LQKENI. Trimming cost V 2 bases and J 7 bases, with 18 bases left between them.

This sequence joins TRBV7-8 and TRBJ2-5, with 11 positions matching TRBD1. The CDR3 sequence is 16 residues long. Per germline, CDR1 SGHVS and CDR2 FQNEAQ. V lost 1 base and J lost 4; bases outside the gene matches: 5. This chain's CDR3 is CASSLDRGTGGETQYF. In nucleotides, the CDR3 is TGTGCCAGCAGCTTAGATCGGGGGACAGGGGGAGAGACCCAGTACTTC.

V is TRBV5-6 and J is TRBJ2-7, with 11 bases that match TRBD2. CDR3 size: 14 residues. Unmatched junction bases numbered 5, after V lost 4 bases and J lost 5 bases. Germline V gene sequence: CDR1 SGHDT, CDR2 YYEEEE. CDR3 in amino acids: CASSTTSGSDEQYV. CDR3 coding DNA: TGTGCCAGCAGCACTACTAGCGGGAGCGACGAGCAGTACGTC.

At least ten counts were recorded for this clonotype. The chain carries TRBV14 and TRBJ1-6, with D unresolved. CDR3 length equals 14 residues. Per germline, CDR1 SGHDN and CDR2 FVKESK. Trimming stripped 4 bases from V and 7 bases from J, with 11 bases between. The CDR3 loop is CASSPRVGNSPLHF. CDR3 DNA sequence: TGTGCCAGCAGCCCCCGGGTGGGGAATTCACCCCTCCACTTT.

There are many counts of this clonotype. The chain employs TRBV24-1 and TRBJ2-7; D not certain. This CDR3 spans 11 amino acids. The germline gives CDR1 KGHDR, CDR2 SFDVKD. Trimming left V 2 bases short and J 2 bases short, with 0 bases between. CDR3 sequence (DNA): TGTGCCACCAGTGATTCCTACGAGCAGTACTTC. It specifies CATSDSYEQYF.

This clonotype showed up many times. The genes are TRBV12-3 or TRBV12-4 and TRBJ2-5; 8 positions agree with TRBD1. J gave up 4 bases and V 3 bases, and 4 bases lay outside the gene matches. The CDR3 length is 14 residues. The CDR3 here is CASSFLGTGETQYF. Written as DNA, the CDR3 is TGTGCCAGCAGTTTTTTGGGGACAGGAGAGACCCAGTACTTC.

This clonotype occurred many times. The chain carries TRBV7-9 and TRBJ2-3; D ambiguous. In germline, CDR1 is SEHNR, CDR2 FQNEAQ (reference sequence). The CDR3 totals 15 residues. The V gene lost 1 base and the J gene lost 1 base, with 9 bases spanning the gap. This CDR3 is CASSLDGWGTDTQYF. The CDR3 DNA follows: TGTGCCAGCAGCTTAGATGGCTGGGGCACAGATACGCAGTATTTT.